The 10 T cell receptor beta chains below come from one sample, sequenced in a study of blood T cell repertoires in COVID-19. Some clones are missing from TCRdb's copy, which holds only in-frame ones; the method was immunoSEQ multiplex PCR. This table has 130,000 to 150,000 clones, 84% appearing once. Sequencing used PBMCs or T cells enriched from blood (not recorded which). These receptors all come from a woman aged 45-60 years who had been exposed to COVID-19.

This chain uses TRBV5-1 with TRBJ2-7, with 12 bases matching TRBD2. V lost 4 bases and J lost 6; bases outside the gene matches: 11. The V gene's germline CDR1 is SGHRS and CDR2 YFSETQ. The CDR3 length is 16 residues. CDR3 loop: CASSPSLAGGPGEQYF. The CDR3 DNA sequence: TGCGCCAGCAGCCCCTCCCTAGCGGGGGGGCCGGGCGAGCAGTACTTC.

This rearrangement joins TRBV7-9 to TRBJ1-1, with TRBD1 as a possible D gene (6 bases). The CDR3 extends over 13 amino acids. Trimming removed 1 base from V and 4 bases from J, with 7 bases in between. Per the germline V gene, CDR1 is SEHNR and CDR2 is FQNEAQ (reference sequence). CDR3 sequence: CASSLDRATEAFF. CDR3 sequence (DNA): TGTGCCAGCAGCTTAGACAGGGCCACTGAAGCTTTCTTT.

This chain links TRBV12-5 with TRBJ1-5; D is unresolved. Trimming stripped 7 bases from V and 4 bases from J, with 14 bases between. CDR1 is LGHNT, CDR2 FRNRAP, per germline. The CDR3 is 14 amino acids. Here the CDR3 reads CASAPGSRNQPQHF. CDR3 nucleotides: TGTGCTAGTGCCCCGGGTAGCCGAAATCAGCCCCAGCATTTT. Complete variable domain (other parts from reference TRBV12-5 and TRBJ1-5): DARVTQTPRHKVTEMGQEVTMRCQPILGHNTVFWYRQTMMQGLELLAYFRNRAPLDDSGMPKDRFSAEMPDATLATLKIQPSEPRDSAVYFCASAPGSRNQPQHFGDGTRLSIL.

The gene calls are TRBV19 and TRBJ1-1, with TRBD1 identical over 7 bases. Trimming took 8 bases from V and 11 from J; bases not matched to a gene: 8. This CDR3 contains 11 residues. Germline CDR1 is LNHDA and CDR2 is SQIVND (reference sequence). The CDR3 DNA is TGTGCCAGTGACAGGGACAGCCGGGCTTTCTTT. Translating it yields CASDRDSRAFF.

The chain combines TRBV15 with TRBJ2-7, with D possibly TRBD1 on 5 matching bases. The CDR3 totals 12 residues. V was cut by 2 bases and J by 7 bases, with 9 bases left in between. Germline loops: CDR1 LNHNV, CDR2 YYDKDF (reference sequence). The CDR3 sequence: CATSRNHREQYF. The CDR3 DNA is TGTGCCACCAGCAGAAACCACAGGGAGCAGTACTTC.

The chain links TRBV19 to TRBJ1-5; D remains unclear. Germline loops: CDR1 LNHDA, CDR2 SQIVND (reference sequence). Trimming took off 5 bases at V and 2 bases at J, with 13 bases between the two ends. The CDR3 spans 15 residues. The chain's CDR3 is CASSAGKVGNQPQHF. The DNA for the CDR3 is TGTGCCAGTAGTGCGGGGAAGGTAGGCAATCAGCCCCAGCATTTT.

This chain's CDR3 is CASNPTGMTGNEQFF. The CDR3 region has the DNA TGTGCCAGTAACCCGACAGGGATGACAGGCAATGAGCAGTTCTTC. The chain recombines TRBV19 with TRBJ2-1, with TRBD1 identical over 7 bases. This CDR3 comprises 15 residues. Germline assignment: CDR1 LNHDA and CDR2 SQIVND (reference sequence). With 7 bases clipped from V and 6 bases from J, the junction kept 12 bases outside the gene matches.

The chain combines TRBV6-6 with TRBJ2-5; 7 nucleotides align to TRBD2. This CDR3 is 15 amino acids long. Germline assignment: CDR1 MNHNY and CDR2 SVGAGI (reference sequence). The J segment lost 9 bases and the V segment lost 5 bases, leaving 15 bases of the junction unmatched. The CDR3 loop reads CASSRTTSGGRAQYF. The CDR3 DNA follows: TGTGCCAGCAGTCGAACTACCTCGGGGGGAAGGGCCCAGTACTTC.

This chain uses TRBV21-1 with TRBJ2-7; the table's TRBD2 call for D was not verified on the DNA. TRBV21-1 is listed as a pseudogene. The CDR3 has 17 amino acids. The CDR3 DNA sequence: TGTGCCAGCAGCCTCCTAGCGGGGGGACAGGACTCCTACGAGCAGTACTTC. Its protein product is CASSLLAGGQDSYEQYF.

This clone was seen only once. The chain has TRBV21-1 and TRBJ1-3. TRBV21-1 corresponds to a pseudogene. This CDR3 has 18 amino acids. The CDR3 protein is CASSKAGRMGSSGNTIYF. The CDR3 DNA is TGTGCCAGCAGCAAAGCGGGGAGAATGGGAAGCTCTGGAAACACCATATATTTT.